This T cell receptor (beta chain) was documented in a study of vaccination and CD4 T cells after COVID-19. As for the study in general: Stimulation used overlapping spike peptides from SARS-CoV-2, HCoV-NL63, HCoV-OC43 and HCoV-229E.

The Oncomine TCR Beta short-read assay was what sequenced the DNA obtained from cultured CD4+ T cells. Using the QIAamp micro DNA kit, genomic DNA was extracted from the CD4+ T cells that had been cultured. A single record per CDR3 protein comes from TCRdb applying MiXCR to the PCR reads. The sample records more than 8,500 distinct CDR3 sequences, approximately 39% being singletons. Treatment specified: roughly 10-day PBMC culture with coronavirus spike peptide pools or control peptides (ViraFEST assay). CD4+ T cells of the unexposed donor were collected before the COVID-19 pandemic (2011-2018). On this clonotype itself: The antigen remains undetermined.

The source material was CD4+ T cells from blood, cultured in vitro. This clonotype was obtained from a human donor in good health.

The CDR3 is CSARKESNSYNSPLHF. The CDR3 region has the DNA TGCAGTGCAAGAAAGGAGTCAAACTCCTATAATTCACCCCTCCACTTT. This chain connects TRBV20-1 to TRBJ1-6; D not certain. The CDR3 extends over 16 amino acids. The V gene lost 6 bases and the J gene lost 0 bases, with 15 bases spanning the gap. Germline V gene data show CDR1 as DFQATT and CDR2 as SNEGSKA (reference sequence).